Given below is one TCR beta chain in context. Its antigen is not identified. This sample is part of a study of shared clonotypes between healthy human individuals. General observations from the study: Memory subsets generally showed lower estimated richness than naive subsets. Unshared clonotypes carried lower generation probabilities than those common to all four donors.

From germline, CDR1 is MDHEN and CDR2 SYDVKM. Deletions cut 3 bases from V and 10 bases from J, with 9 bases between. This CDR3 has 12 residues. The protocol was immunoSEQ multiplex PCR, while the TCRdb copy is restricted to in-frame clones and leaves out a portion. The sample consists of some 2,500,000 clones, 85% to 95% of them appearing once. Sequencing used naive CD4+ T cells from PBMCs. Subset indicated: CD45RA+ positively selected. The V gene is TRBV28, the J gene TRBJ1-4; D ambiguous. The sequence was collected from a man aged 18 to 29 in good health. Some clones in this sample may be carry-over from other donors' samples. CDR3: CASSFGLAKLFF. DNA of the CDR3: TGTGCCAGCAGTTTCGGTCTTGCAAAACTGTTTTTT.